The 11 T cell receptor beta chains reported below all come from one sample, sequenced in a study of T cell responses to AZD1222 COVID-19 vaccine. Repertoires were generated with immunoSEQ multiplex PCR, while TCRdb's copy carries only in-frame clones and drops some. The sample comprises more than 150,000 clones, around nine tenths of which are singletons, and 1.5% rests with the top ten. Sample: peripheral blood, taken on day 0 of AZD1222 vaccination. Receptors were obtained from an adult in good health.

The V and J genes are TRBV4-1 and TRBJ1-5; TRBD1 aligns across 8 bases. Germline loops: CDR1 MGHRA, CDR2 YSYEKL. V lost 4 bases to trimming and J lost 1 base; unmatched junction nucleotides: 6. This CDR3 comprises 16 residues. The chain's CDR3 is CASSPGWDRSNQPQHF. In DNA form, the CDR3 reads TGCGCCAGCAGCCCCGGATGGGACAGGAGCAATCAGCCCCAGCATTTT.

This rearrangement joins TRBV5-1 to TRBJ2-7; 8 positions agree with TRBD1. CDR3 length equals 15 residues. Trimming removed 3 bases from V and 0 bases from J; junction bases left unmatched: 5. CDR1 is SGHRS, CDR2 YFSETQ, per germline. DNA of the CDR3: TGCGCCAGCAGCTCGGGACAGGTAATCTCCTACGAGCAGTACTTC. It encodes CASSSGQVISYEQYF. Variable domain in full (rest from reference TRBV5-1 and TRBJ2-7): KAGVTQTPRYLIKTRGQQVTLSCSPISGHRSVSWYQQTPGQGLQFLFEYFSETQRNKGNFPGRFSGRQFSNSRSEMNVSTLELGDSALYLCASSSGQVISYEQYFGPGTRLTVT.

A single count supports this clone. The same CDR3 is also encoded by other DNA sequences in this sample. This chain links TRBV3-1 (or the pseudogene TRBV3-2) with TRBJ2-3; D gene ambiguous. Trimming removed 4 bases at V and 3 bases at J, with 2 bases between. The germline V gene encodes CDR1 LGHDT and CDR2 YNNKEL (reference sequence). This CDR3 has 11 residues. CDR3 coding DNA: TGTGCCAGCAGCCTAACAGATACGCAGTATTTT. Its translation: CASSLTDTQYF.

The chain combines TRBV3-1 (or the pseudogene TRBV3-2) with TRBJ1-6; 10 nucleotides agree with TRBD1. The junction had 5 bases not matched to a gene; V was cut back by 1 base and J by 8 bases. The CDR3 covers 16 residues. CDR1 and CDR2 (germline): LGHDT, YNNKEL (reference sequence). The CDR3 DNA sequence: TGTGCCAGCAGCCAAGGACAGGGGGCAAGGGATTCACCCCTCCACTTT. This codes for CASSQGQGARDSPLHF.

CDR3 amino acids: CASSVRLAGGRETQYF. DNA for the CDR3: TGTGCCAGCAGCGTTCGACTAGCGGGGGGGCGGGAGACCCAGTACTTC. The rearrangement joins TRBV5-4 to TRBJ2-5, with 14 bases lining up with TRBD2. The CDR3 totals 16 residues. Germline CDR1 SGHNT, CDR2 YYREEE (reference sequence). V lost 4 bases and J lost 5; bases outside the gene matches: 7.

The chain joins TRBV28 to TRBJ1-1; no definite D call. Germline V lookup: CDR1 MDHEN, CDR2 SYDVKM. The CDR3 extends over 13 amino acids. Trimming cost V 6 bases and J 5 bases, with 13 bases left between them. The CDR3 DNA reads TGTGCCAGCAGACCTTCAGTGAGGACTGAAGCTTTCTTT. This translates into CASRPSVRTEAFF.

The V and J genes are TRBV18 and TRBJ1-5; TRBD1 is a possible D gene (5 bases). V was shortened by 4 bases and J by 7 bases, with 17 bases between the two germline ends. Germline V gene sequence: CDR1 KGHSH, CDR2 LQKENI. The CDR3 sequence is 15 residues long. The CDR3 DNA reads as TGTGCCAGCTCACAAGGGAGGCAGGGAGGCCAGCCCCAGCATTTT. It specifies CASSQGRQGGQPQHF.

J is TRBJ1-3 and V is TRBV13; D is unclear. Germline values: CDR1 PRHDT, CDR2 FYEKMQ (reference sequence). V lost 0 bases to trimming and J lost 4 bases, with 10 bases between them. The CDR3 has 15 amino acids. The CDR3 loop reads CASSLGQPAGNTIYF. The CDR3 nucleotides are TGTGCCAGCAGCTTAGGACAGCCAGCGGGAAACACCATATATTTT.

V is TRBV6-5 and J is TRBJ1-5; D may be TRBD1 (5 bases). The CDR3 contains 12 residues. Germline CDR1 MNHEY, CDR2 SVGAGI. Trimming removed 6 bases at V and 7 bases at J, with 10 bases between. The chain's CDR3 is CASRWGWQPQHF. The DNA of the CDR3 is TGTGCCAGCAGGTGGGGGTGGCAGCCCCAGCATTTT.

This chain joins TRBV28 and TRBJ1-4; D not resolved. Per the germline V gene, CDR1 is MDHEN and CDR2 is SYDVKM. This CDR3 region has 14 residues. V was trimmed by 2 bases and J by 7 bases, leaving 11 bases between them. The CDR3 loop is CASSLDRGFEKLFF. CDR3 DNA: TGTGCCAGCAGTTTAGATCGAGGATTTGAAAAACTGTTTTTT. The complete variable domain, with remaining parts taken from reference TRBV28 and TRBJ1-4, reads DVKVTQSSRYLVKRTGEKVFLECVQDMDHENMFWYRQDPGLGLRLIYFSYDVKMKEKGDIPEGYSVSREKKERFSLILESASTNQTSMYLCASSLDRGFEKLFFGSGTQLSVL.

The V and J genes are TRBV28 and TRBJ1-6, with a possible D match to TRBD1 (6 bases). This CDR3 comprises 16 residues. Germline values: CDR1 MDHEN, CDR2 SYDVKM. V lost 5 bases and J lost 6, with 17 bases in between. The CDR3 DNA reads TGTGCCAGCAGTCCCAGCTACAGGGCCCCTAATTCACCCCTCCACTTT. Encoded protein: CASSPSYRAPNSPLHF. The full variable domain, completed using reference TRBV28 and TRBJ1-6, is DVKVTQSSRYLVKRTGEKVFLECVQDMDHENMFWYRQDPGLGLRLIYFSYDVKMKEKGDIPEGYSVSREKKERFSLILESASTNQTSMYLCASSPSYRAPNSPLHFGNGTRLTVT.